Sequencing of this TCR beta chain was carried out in a study of blood T cell repertoires in COVID-19 (dated by TCRdb to 2020 to 2021). The study in broad terms: Samples from collaborators originated in the United States, Italy and Spain and spanned both the acute and convalescent phases of COVID-19. Where HLA class I and class II types were available, the types were taken from metadata supplied by the sample provider, not from assay-based typing. Deeply sampled blood TCRbeta repertoires from subjects exposed to, actively infected with, or recovered from COVID-19 were included in the dataset. Nearly every sample came with metadata listing a de-identified subject ID, COVID-19 status, age in years and sex. The samples were drawn from the first 160 participants of the ongoing ImmuneRACE study and from 1,254 subjects provided by 6 global collaborators. A freely available public database, intended as a resource for researchers studying the immune response to SARS-CoV-2, is where the repertoires were released. The prospective study material was composed of cDNA or gDNA derived from T cells, B-cell-depleted T cells, or PBMCs.

In Seattle, one collaborating source enrolled patients while the infection was active and tracked those patients longitudinally over the course of disease. Whole blood was collected in K2EDTA tubes by collaborating institutions according to the institutions' own protocols. For TCRbeta analysis, collaborators shipped samples in one of three forms: frozen whole blood, isolated PBMCs, or DNA extracted from either of those sample types. As concerns this clone: Its antigen has not been determined. Per-base qualities were not stored, and no clone one base away is much larger.

The immunoSEQ Assay, a bias-controlled multiplex PCR, was used to amplify TCRbeta CDR3 regions from genomic DNA. In the paper's pipeline: The number of nucleated cells in each sample was estimated by amplification of reference gene primers within the assay. Sequence reads were collapsed and filtered to measure the absolute abundance of every unique TCRbeta CDR3 rearrangement. For each sample, productive Simpson clonality was calculated by taking the square root of Simpson's diversity index across productive rearrangements. Not all clones reach the TCRdb copy of this immuneACCESS table, which keeps in-frame sequences only. Checked studies attribute under half of the gap to unresolved V genes and leave the rest unexplained. V, J and clone size are those of that table, while D and trimming were read from the DNA. This sample holds 250,000 to 300,000 clones; less than 90% were observed only once. The ten top clones hold roughly 12% of the sample.

In the germline V gene, CDR1 corresponds to SGHRS and CDR2 to YFSETQ. The CDR3 goes from the cysteine to the phenylalanine over 13 residues. Here the CDR3 DNA is all that survives: 39 bases in frame from base 1. V is cut by 0 bases and J by 3 bases, and the space between the germline ends is 6 bases. Study-wide findings and limitations: How much clinical and demographic metadata was included differed by source and by participant, and the metadata was provided uncurated.

The sample comprised peripheral blood. The V gene is TRBV5-1 and the J gene is TRBJ1-1, with a weak D call of TRBD1 (5 bases match). The sequence came from a woman aged 30 to 39 with COVID-19, enrolled during active disease. In nucleotide form, the sequence is TGCGCCAGCAGCTTGGAGGGGCACACTGAAGCTTTCTTT. This codes for CASSLEGHTEAFF. Extended through the reference TRBV5-1 and TRBJ1-1 proteins, this CDR3 yields the full variable domain: KAGVTQTPRYLIKTRGQQVTLSCSPISGHRSVSWYQQTPGQGLQFLFEYFSETQRNKGNFPGRFSGRQFSNSRSEMNVSTLELGDSALYLCASSLEGHTEAFFGQGTRLTVV.